This paragraph reports one T cell receptor (beta chain). Its antigen is not identified. V lost 3 bases and J 2 bases, leaving 11 bases between the germline ends. The CDR3 runs to 15 residues. The germline gives CDR1 MDHEN, CDR2 SYDVKM. The sample is drawn from a study of vaccination and CD4 T cells after COVID-19. Study at large: Convalescent cases comprised about ten mild and one severe, all SARS-CoV-2 positive by nasal swab PCR.

An Oncomine TCR Beta short-read assay was used to sequence the DNA from cultured CD4+ T cells. TCRdb independently ran MiXCR on the PCR reads; one entry per CDR3 protein. The repertoire includes 10,000 to 12,000 distinct CDR3 sequences, about 53% of them detected once, and roughly a tenth sits in the top ten. Stated treatment: roughly 10-day PBMC culture with coronavirus spike peptide pools or control peptides (ViraFEST assay). After about eleven days of culture, CD4+ T cells were negatively selected. The specimen sequenced was CD4+ T cells from blood, cultured in vitro. The J gene is TRBJ1-3, the V gene TRBV28; possible D gene TRBD1, 6 bases. The sequence derives from a human donor who had recovered from COVID-19. The DNA of the CDR3 is TGTGCCAGCAGTTTCACGGGGGCAGCTGGAAACACCATATATTTT. This translates into CASSFTGAAGNTIYF.